This T cell receptor (beta chain) came from a study of T cell responses to AZD1222 COVID-19 vaccine. V lost 7 bases and J 8 bases, leaving 17 bases between the germline ends. The CDR3 spans 13 residues. General study results and limits: In the spike-specific TCR repertoire, nearly half reportedly target unmutated variant regions. Vaccine-associated CD4 TCRs ranged over spike, dominating at 160-218 and 743-854. The breadth and depth of Spike-specific TCRs increased once two AZD1222 doses had been given.

Using immunoSEQ multiplex PCR, the repertoire was profiled, and TCRdb retains in-frame clones only, with some absent. In the table there are around 150,000 clones, around nine tenths of which are singletons. With regard to this clone: The antigen is not known.

This receptor was identified in an adult in good health. The sequencing used peripheral blood, collected on day 0 of AZD1222 vaccination. This chain uses TRBV12-3 or TRBV12-4 with TRBJ1-2; no definite D call. CDR3 loop: CASTHRRLGGYTF. The CDR3 nucleotides are TGTGCCAGCACCCACAGAAGACTGGGGGGCTACACCTTC.